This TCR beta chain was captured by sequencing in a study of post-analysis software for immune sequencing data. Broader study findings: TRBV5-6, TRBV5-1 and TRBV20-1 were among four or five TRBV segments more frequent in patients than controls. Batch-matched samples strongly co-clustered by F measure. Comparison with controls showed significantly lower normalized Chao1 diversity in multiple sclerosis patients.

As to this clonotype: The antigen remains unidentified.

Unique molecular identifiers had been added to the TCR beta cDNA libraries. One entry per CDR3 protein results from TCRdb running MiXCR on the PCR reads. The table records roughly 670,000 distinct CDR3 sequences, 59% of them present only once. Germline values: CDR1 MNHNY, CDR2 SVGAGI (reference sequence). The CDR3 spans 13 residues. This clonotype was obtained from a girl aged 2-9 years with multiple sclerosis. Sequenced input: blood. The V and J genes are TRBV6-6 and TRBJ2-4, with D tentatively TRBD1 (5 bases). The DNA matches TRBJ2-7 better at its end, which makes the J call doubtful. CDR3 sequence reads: CASKKDNFYEQYF. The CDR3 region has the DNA TGTGCCAGCAAGAAGGACAACTTCTACGAGCAGTACTTC.